This section outlines one TCR beta chain sequence together with its context. Its antigen has not been determined. No base quality information exists; no much larger clone differs at one position. These data belong to a study of T cell responses to AZD1222 COVID-19 vaccine (dated by TCRdb to the early 2020s). In the study overall: TCR sequencing was performed for fewer than 250 trial participants, of whom about 200 were given two doses of AZD1222 and approximately 25 were given two doses of MenACWY control vaccine. Trial participants were enrolled into age subgroups of 18-55, 56-69 and 70-plus years, which contained about 150, 28 and 57 TCR-sequenced participants, respectively.

The research as a whole found: The vaccine-associated CD4 TCRs covered the entire spike protein, and the dominant responses fell in regions 160-218 and 743-854. Most participants were white British and females outnumbered males, and the authors suggested that clonal diversity may have been underestimated. Because no samples from the day 14 peak response were available, repertoires could be characterized only after the peak T cell response. Reportedly, almost half of the unique spike-specific TCRs recognized epitopes lying outside the regions that are mutated in the B.1.351 and B.1.1.7 variants. Only six AZD1222 recipients were SARS-CoV-2 seropositive at baseline, limiting conclusions about previously exposed vaccinees. The 56-69-year group was small, and its depth increase did not reach significance, likely because of low power. Spike-specific TCR breadth and depth rose significantly after two AZD1222 doses compared with day 0 and with MenACWY recipients.

The CDR3 regions of human TCRbeta chains were analyzed by immunosequencing. Concerning the study's data processing: Repertoire TCRs were matched against a reference library of SARS-CoV-2-specific TCRs generated with the MIRA antigen-specificity platform. Breadth was defined as the fraction of unique TCRs that were SARS-CoV-2-associated. Depth was defined as the fraction of total T cells that were SARS-CoV-2-associated. Each spike-specific TCR was assigned to its reactive spike region and to a CD4 or CD8 class using the MIRA data. Log10-transformed breadth and depth values were compared by one-way ANOVA with Sidak's multiple comparisons tests. The table was pulled from immuneACCESS by TCRdb, which kept in-frame rearrangements only. Such tables lose some clones; where checked, under half of the loss comes from unresolved V genes, and the rest has no known cause. That table gives V, J and clone size, and the DNA gave D and trimming. The sample table holds about 150,000 clones, of which around nine tenths were seen once. The ten largest account for approximately 1.5% of the sample.

The junction carries 0 bases between V and J, which are trimmed by 1 base and 2 bases respectively. The CDR3 contains 12 residues, cysteine and phenylalanine counted. Only the CDR3 region is kept as DNA, spanning 36 bases read in frame from base 1. According to the germline V gene, CDR1 reads MDHEN and CDR2 reads SYDVKM. In light of the paper, this sample's time point label describes: about 28 days (+/-7) after the second vaccine dose. AZD1222 recipients with second doses at about 4 weeks or about 12 weeks were pooled, because spike-specific TCR depth and breadth did not differ between schedules. The vaccinee samples were drawn from two UK trials, COV001 and COV002, one of which was a single-blind randomized controlled phase 2/3 trial testing AZD1222 (ChAdOx1 nCoV-19) in healthy adults. For TCRbeta chain sequencing, PBMC samples were collected from trial participants at day 0 and at day 28 after the second dose.

The chain links TRBV28 with TRBJ2-4, with the D gene not confidently named. Material: peripheral blood, obtained 28 days after the second AZD1222 dose. This sequence was found in an adult who received the AZD1222 COVID-19 vaccine. The sequenced DNA is TGTGCCAGCAGTTTATCCAAAAACATTCAGTACTTC. Protein translation: CASSLSKNIQYF.